This T cell receptor beta chain is drawn from a study of OX40 agonist ivuxolimab in advanced cancers. Looked up from germline, CDR1 is SGHAT and CDR2 is FQNNGV. Trimming cost V 5 bases and J 2 bases, with 10 bases left between them. The CDR3 sequence is 13 residues long. The method was immunoSEQ multiplex PCR; TCRdb's version includes in-frame clones alone and lacks a portion of them. This table has tens of thousands of clones, nearly 90% appearing once. The rearrangement uses TRBV11-2 and TRBJ2-7; the D gene is possibly TRBD1 (5 bases). This TCR was sampled from an adult with an advanced solid tumor such as melanoma, head and neck, liver or kidney cancer. The material sequenced was CD4+ or CD8+ T cells sorted from blood, taken in a trial of the OX40 agonist ivuxolimab. For the CDR3, the DNA is TGTGCCAGCAGCCCTGACAGCACCTACGAGCAGTACTTC. Amino acids: CASSPDSTYEQYF.